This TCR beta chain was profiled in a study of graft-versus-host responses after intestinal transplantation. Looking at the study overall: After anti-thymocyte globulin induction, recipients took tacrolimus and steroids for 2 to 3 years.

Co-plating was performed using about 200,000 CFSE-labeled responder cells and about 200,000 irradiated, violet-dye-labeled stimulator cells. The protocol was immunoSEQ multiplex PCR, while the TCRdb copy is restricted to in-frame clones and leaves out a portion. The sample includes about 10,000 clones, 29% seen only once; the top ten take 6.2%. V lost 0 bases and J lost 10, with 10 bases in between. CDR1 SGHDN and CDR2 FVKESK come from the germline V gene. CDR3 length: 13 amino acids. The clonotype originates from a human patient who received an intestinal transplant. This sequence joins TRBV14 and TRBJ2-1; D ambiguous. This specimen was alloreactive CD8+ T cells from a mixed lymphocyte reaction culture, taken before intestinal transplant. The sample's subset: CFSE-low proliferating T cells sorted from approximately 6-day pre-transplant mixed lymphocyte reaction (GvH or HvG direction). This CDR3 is CASSQESGREQFF. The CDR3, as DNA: TGTGCCAGCAGCCAAGAATCCGGCAGGGAGCAGTTCTTC.